One TCR beta chain is described in this entry. Its antigen remains unknown. One end of the junction fails to match germline, which may point to a read error. CDR3 length equals 14 residues. The people who gave samples were healthy Caucasians from Russia, aged about 6 to 95. This entry is derived from a study of blood T cells in healthy people across ages. Overall study findings and caveats: Among T cells, TCR beta diversity per million cells dropped roughly linearly as age rose. Without sorted subsets, naive and antigen-experienced compartments could not be conclusively compared.

The use of a sample-barcoded 5' primer and a J-beta primer mix characterized a second PCR of roughly 7 to 11 cycles. Carrying 12 random nucleotides, a template-switch adaptor labeled each individual cDNA molecule. TCRdb re-analysed the 5' RACE reads in MiXCR, keeping a single row per CDR3 protein. This table has approximately 900,000 distinct CDR3 sequences, almost 30% appearing once. The sample also formed part of further work on T cells of mothers and their children.

Sequencing was performed on blood. The chain employs TRBV12-3 or TRBV12-4 and TRBJ2-5; D is possibly TRBD1 or TRBD2 (5 bases each). The receptor's source is a middle-aged woman in good health. The CDR3 sequence is CAGSFGAGQETQYF. DNA of the CDR3: TGTGCCGGCAGTTTCGGGGCTGGGCAAGAGACCCAGTACTTC.